This T cell receptor beta chain was found in a study of blood T cell repertoires in COVID-19 (dated by TCRdb to 2018 to 2020). Concerning the study at large: The collaborator samples originated in the United States, Italy and Spain and spanned the acute and convalescent phases of COVID-19. The prospective study material was composed of cDNA or gDNA derived from T cells, B-cell-depleted T cells, or PBMCs. A de-identified subject ID, COVID-19 status, age in years and sex were almost always included in the sample metadata. Subjects who had been exposed to COVID-19, were actively infected with it, or had recovered from it provided the deeply sampled blood TCRbeta repertoires that made up the dataset. Where available, HLA class I and class II types were obtained from metadata supplied by the sample provider rather than from assay-based typing. The repertoires were made available in a free public database intended to serve as a resource for research on the immune response to SARS-CoV-2. The samples were drawn from two sources: the first 160 participants of the ongoing ImmuneRACE study, and 1,200 or so subjects contributed by 6 global collaborators.

Summary of the overall study and its limitations: The amount of clinical and demographic metadata varied by source and participant and was provided uncurated.

Inclusive of the bounding cysteine and phenylalanine, the CDR3 is 14 residues long. The retained sequence is limited to the CDR3, 42 bases, with the frame set at the first base. Trimming takes 3 bases from V and 0 bases from J, and the germline ends sit 6 bases apart. Based on the germline V gene, the CDR1 and CDR2 sequences are MDHEN and SYDVKM. TCRbeta CDR3 regions were amplified from genomic DNA using the immunoSEQ Assay, a bias-controlled multiplex PCR. The study's own analysis went as follows. The number of nucleated cells in each sample was estimated from the amplification of reference gene primers within the assay. To quantify the absolute abundance of each unique TCRbeta CDR3 rearrangement, sequence reads were collapsed and filtered. For each sample, productive Simpson clonality was calculated as the square root of Simpson's diversity index across productive rearrangements. TCRdb limited this immuneACCESS table to in-frame rearrangements with V and J called. A share of clones is missing; checked studies link under half to unresolved V genes, and the rest is unexplained. The V and J calls and the clone size are those of that table, but D and trimming were determined from the DNA. Within this sample are roughly 130,000 clones, with roughly 80% of them counted one time only. The biggest ten clones account for more than 2.5% of the sample.

Each collaborating institution followed its own protocols to collect whole blood in K2EDTA tubes. Collaborator samples were shipped for TCRbeta analysis as frozen whole blood, isolated PBMCs, or DNA extracted from either sample type. Comments on this clone: Its specific antigen is unknown. Qualities for individual bases were not recorded, and no much larger clone is one base off.

The chain couples TRBV28 to TRBJ1-5; the D gene is unclear. This clonotype was sampled from an elderly woman with acute or convalescent COVID-19. The sample consisted of peripheral blood. The nucleotide sequence reads TGTGCCAGCAGTTTCGGTTTTAGCAATCAGCCCCAGCATTTT. This sequence encodes CASSFGFSNQPQHF.